These T cell receptor beta chains were read from a single sample in a study of T cells in Graves' hyperthyroidism and ophthalmopathy. One entry per CDR3 protein results from TCRdb running MiXCR on the multiplex PCR reads. The sample lists about 640,000 distinct CDR3 sequences, around 21% occurring once. Specimen: blood. The receptors originated from a man aged 25-45 years with Graves' ophthalmopathy. The CDR3 runs from the conserved cysteine through the conserved F or W. The D gene is left open where the match is weak. Not every row has a clone size; where given, it reads once, few, many or a size class.

CDR3 length: 14
D gene: -
clone size: few
J gene: TRBJ2-3
V gene: TRBV27
CDR3 DNA: TGTGCCAGCAGTTCCGACCAGAACACAGATACGCAGTATTTT
CDR3 protein: CASSSDQNTDTQYF

CDR3 length: 14
D gene: -
clone size: -
J gene: TRBJ2-1
V gene: TRBV18
CDR3 DNA: TGTGCCAGCTCTCCGCGGGACTTCTACAATGAGCAGTTCTTC
CDR3 protein: CASSPRDFYNEQFF

CDR3 length: 14
D gene: -
clone size: few
J gene: TRBJ2-7
V gene: TRBV4-1
CDR3 DNA: TGCGCCAGCAGCCAAGAGGGGCCCACCTACGAGCAGTACTTC
CDR3 protein: CASSQEGPTYEQYF

CDR3 length: 15
D gene: TRBD2
clone size: -
J gene: TRBJ2-1
V gene: TRBV25-1
CDR3 DNA: TGTGCCAGCAGTAAAGCGGGAGGGCCCCACAATGAGCAGTTCTTC
CDR3 protein: CASSKAGGPHNEQFF

CDR3 length: 15
D gene: TRBD1
clone size: many
J gene: TRBJ1-1
V gene: TRBV11-2
CDR3 DNA: TGTGCCAGCACCGAAGGAAGGGGGCACGTCACTGAAGCTTTCTTT
CDR3 protein: CASTEGRGHVTEAFF

CDR3 length: 13
D gene: -
clone size: few
J gene: TRBJ2-2
V gene: TRBV28
CDR3 DNA: TGTGCCAGCCAGGAGGCCAACACCGGGGAGCTGTTTTTT
CDR3 protein: CASQEANTGELFF

CDR3 length: 15
D gene: TRBD1
clone size: few
J gene: TRBJ2-7
V gene: TRBV27
CDR3 DNA: TGTGCCAGCAGCCCCTCCTGGACAGGGGAGTACGAGCAGTACTTC
CDR3 protein: CASSPSWTGEYEQYF

CDR3 length: 16
D gene: -
clone size: -
J gene: TRBJ1-1
V gene: TRBV7-2
CDR3 DNA: TGCGCCAGCAGCCCCCCGCGGGGAAGCATGAACACTGAAGCTTTCTTT
CDR3 protein: CASSPPRGSMNTEAFF

CDR3 length: 14
D gene: -
clone size: -
J gene: TRBJ1-2
V gene: TRBV7-3
CDR3 DNA: TGTGCCAGCAGCGAGGGACACAACAACTATGGCTACACCTTC
CDR3 protein: CASSEGHNNYGYTF

CDR3 length: 14
D gene: TRBD1
clone size: many
J gene: TRBJ1-1
V gene: TRBV5-1
CDR3 DNA: TGCGCCAGCAGCTGGACAGGGTCCTACACTGAAGCTTTCTTT
CDR3 protein: CASSWTGSYTEAFF

CDR3 length: 16
D gene: -
clone size: few
J gene: TRBJ2-6
V gene: TRBV3-1
CDR3 DNA: TGTGCCAGCAGCCAAGGAACCGGGTCTGGGGCCAACGTCCTGACTTTC
CDR3 protein: CASSQGTGSGANVLTF

CDR3 length: 18
D gene: TRBD2
clone size: -
J gene: TRBJ2-7
V gene: TRBV6-1
CDR3 DNA: TGTGCCAGCAGAGGGATCCTCGGGGGGGCGAGGGGATCCTACGAGCAGTACTTC
CDR3 protein: CASRGILGGARGSYEQYF

CDR3 length: 13
D gene: -
clone size: -
J gene: TRBJ2-1
V gene: TRBV7-9
CDR3 DNA: TGTGCCAGCAGCCCCAAGTTGGGTAATGAGCAGTTCTTC
CDR3 protein: CASSPKLGNEQFF

CDR3 length: 16
D gene: TRBD2
clone size: few
J gene: TRBJ2-1
V gene: TRBV12-3/TRBV12-4
CDR3 DNA: TGTGCCAGCAGACCTAGGGAGGCTAGCGGGAGAAGAGAGCAGTTCTTC
CDR3 protein: CASRPREASGRREQFF

CDR3 length: 16
D gene: -
clone size: -
J gene: TRBJ2-7
V gene: TRBV20-1
CDR3 DNA: TGCAGTGCTAGAGTTCCCCAGGGAGTAGTCTCCTACGAGCAGTACTTC
CDR3 protein: CSARVPQGVVSYEQYF